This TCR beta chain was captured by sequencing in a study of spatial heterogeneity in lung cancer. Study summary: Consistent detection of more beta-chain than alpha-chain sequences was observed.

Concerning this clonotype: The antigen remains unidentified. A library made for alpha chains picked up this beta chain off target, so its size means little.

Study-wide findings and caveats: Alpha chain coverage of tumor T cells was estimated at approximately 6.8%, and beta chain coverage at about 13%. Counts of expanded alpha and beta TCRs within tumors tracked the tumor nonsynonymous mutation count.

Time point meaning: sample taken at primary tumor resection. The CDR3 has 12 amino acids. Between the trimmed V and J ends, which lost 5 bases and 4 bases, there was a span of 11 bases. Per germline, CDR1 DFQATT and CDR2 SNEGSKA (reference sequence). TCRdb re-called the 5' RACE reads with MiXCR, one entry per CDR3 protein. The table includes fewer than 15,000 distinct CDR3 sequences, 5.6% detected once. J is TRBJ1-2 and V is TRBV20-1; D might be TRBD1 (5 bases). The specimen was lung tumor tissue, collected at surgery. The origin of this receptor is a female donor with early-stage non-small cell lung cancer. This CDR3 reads CSALTESYGYTF. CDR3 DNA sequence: TGCAGTGCTCTGACAGAAAGCTATGGCTACACCTTC.